This entry lists 8 T cell receptor beta chains sequenced from one sample in a study of response to subunit inactivated influenza vaccine. One entry per CDR3 protein, called by TCRdb with MiXCR from the RT-PCR reads. The sample lists approximately 490,000 distinct CDR3 sequences, less than 7.5% occurring once. This specimen was PBMCs from blood, taken approximately 25 months after vaccination. The receptors come from a man aged 50 to 75 who received an inactivated influenza vaccine.

This clonotype was counted a few times. The genes are TRBV6-1 and TRBJ1-2; D is perhaps TRBD1 (5 bases). The CDR3 spans 14 residues. The ends were cut back, 6 bases at V and 4 bases at J, with 15 bases in the middle. Per the germline V gene, CDR1 is MNHNS and CDR2 is SASEGT. CDR3 residues: CASSQDPRGYGYTF. In DNA form, the CDR3 reads TGTGCCAGCAGCCAAGATCCAAGGGGCTATGGCTACACCTTC.

The chain carries TRBV20-1 and TRBJ2-3; TRBD2 matches 11 bases. Per germline, CDR1 DFQATT and CDR2 SNEGSKA (reference sequence). The CDR3 is 14 amino acids. The V and J ends lost 5 bases and 5 bases, in that order; junction bases with no gene match: 6. This chain's CDR3 is CSARLAGGQDTQYF. CDR3 DNA: TGCAGTGCTCGGCTAGCGGGGGGACAAGATACGCAGTATTTT.

With regard to this clonotype: It may be a read error: a sequence one base away is much more abundant. V and J are TRBV29-1 and TRBJ2-1; TRBD2 aligns across 10 bases. V shed 4 bases, J shed 4 bases, and the junction held 13 bases outside the gene matches. CDR1 is SQVTM and CDR2 is ANQGSEA in the germline V gene. This CDR3 is 17 amino acids long. The CDR3 is CSVGKTVLAGVYNEQFF. The CDR3 nucleotides are TGCAGCGTTGGAAAAACTGTCCTAGCGGGAGTTTACAATGAGCAGTTCTTC.

This clonotype was counted a few times. The chain joins TRBV7-2 to TRBJ2-3; the match to TRBD2 covers 8 bases. Looked up from germline, CDR1 is SGHTA and CDR2 is FQGNSA. V dropped 5 bases and J dropped 12; count of bases not matched to a gene: 7. This CDR3 is built from 12 residues. The CDR3 DNA reads TGTGCCAGCAGCGTAACGGGGGGGCCCCAGTATTTT. Residues: CASSVTGGPQYF.

This clonotype was detected ten times or more. The V call is TRBV4-2, the J call TRBJ2-7, with 11 bases that match TRBD2. V was clipped by 4 bases and J by 1 base; unmatched bases: 3. Germline V lookup: CDR1 LGHNA, CDR2 YNFKEQ. CDR3 length: 15 amino acids. CDR3 in amino acids: CASSPGTSGSYEQYF. The CDR3 region has the DNA TGTGCCAGCAGCCCCGGGACTAGCGGTTCCTACGAGCAGTACTTC.

This clonotype has just a few counts. The rearrangement uses TRBV3-1 and TRBJ2-6; the match to TRBD2 covers 15 bases. The CDR3 contains 18 residues. Germline lookup yields CDR1 LGHDT and CDR2 YNNKEL (reference sequence). The trim removed 4 bases at V and 1 base at J, leaving 2 bases unmatched. In DNA, the CDR3 is TGTGCCAGCAGCCCCGGACTAGCGGGGGGGTCTGGGGCCAACGTCCTGACTTTC. This codes for CASSPGLAGGSGANVLTF. Full variable domain (outside the CDR3, taken from reference TRBV3-1 and TRBJ2-6): DTAVSQTPKYLVTQMGNDKSIKCEQNLGHDTMYWYKQDSKKFLKIMFSYNNKELIINETVPNRFSPKSPDKAHLNLHINSLELGDSAVYFCASSPGLAGGSGANVLTFGAGSRLTVL.

This clonotype was detected ten times or more. The CDR3 is CASSAGGVLTDTQYF. The CDR3 DNA follows: TGTGCCAGCAGCGCAGGCGGCGTACTCACAGATACGCAGTATTTT. The chain recombines TRBV11-2 with TRBJ2-3; D call uncertain. The V end was cut by 5 bases, the J end by 2 bases, with 14 bases between. This CDR3 has 15 residues. The germline V gene has CDR1 SGHAT and CDR2 FQNNGV.

The rearrangement links TRBV15 to TRBJ2-7; either TRBD1 or TRBD2 may supply D (6 bases each). Germline CDR1 LNHNV, CDR2 YYDKDF (reference sequence). V was cut by 5 bases and J by 5 bases, with 13 bases left in between. The CDR3 is 13 amino acids. CDR3 in amino acids: CATSGGTLNEQYF. CDR3 sequence (DNA): TGTGCCACCAGCGGCGGGACACTTAACGAGCAGTACTTC.